A single sample is the source of the 3 T cell receptor beta chains below, sequenced in a study of identical twins (dated by TCRdb to between 2015 and 2016). Library prep was done by 5' RACE. TCRdb lists the instrument as Illumina HiSeq 2000. The public reads were quality trimmed at Q25 with fastp and then assembled into clones with MiXCR by TCRdb, keeping productive beta chains. One record per CDR3 amino acid sequence lists the most common genes and DNA. Present in this sample are approximately 550,000 distinct CDR3 sequences, 20% to 25% of which were seen just once. Around 0.48% of the sample rests with the top ten. These same data were also listed under a study on yellow fever vaccine responses in identical twins.

The material sequenced was CD4+ T cells sorted from blood. These receptors originate from a woman between 18 and 29 years old in good health.

There are a few counts of this clonotype. The CDR3 is CASSPDRVRDTQYF. In DNA form, the CDR3 reads TGTGCCAGCAGTCCGGACAGGGTGAGGGATACGCAGTATTTT. V and J are TRBV6-1 and TRBJ2-3; 8 positions match TRBD1. Germline lookup yields CDR1 MNHNS and CDR2 SASEGT. The V segment lost 5 bases and the J segment 6 bases; nucleotides outside the gene matches: 7. The CDR3 is 14 amino acids.

The gene calls are TRBV2 and TRBJ2-5, with D unresolved. This CDR3 comprises 12 residues. Deletions cut 3 bases from V and 4 bases from J, with 6 bases between. From germline, CDR1 is SNHLY and CDR2 FYNNEI. The CDR3 reads CASSETRETQYF. The CDR3 DNA reads TGTGCCAGCAGTGAGACCCGAGAGACCCAGTACTTC.

A few counts support this clonotype. In DNA, the CDR3 is TGTGCCAGCAGCCAAGTACCAGACAGGGGGCATGGCTACACCTTC. It encodes CASSQVPDRGHGYTF. This chain joins TRBV3-1 and TRBJ1-2; TRBD1 matches 10 bases. The length of the CDR3 is 15 residues. Germline V CDR1 and CDR2: LGHDT, YNNKEL (reference sequence). After removal of 1 base from V and 6 bases from J, the junction contained 5 bases not matched to a gene. The entire variable domain, with the rest obtained from reference TRBV3-1 and TRBJ1-2, is as follows: DTAVSQTPKYLVTQMGNDKSIKCEQNLGHDTMYWYKQDSKKFLKIMFSYNNKELIINETVPNRFSPKSPDKAHLNLHINSLELGDSAVYFCASSQVPDRGHGYTFGSGTRLTVV.